These 23 T cell receptor beta chains were sequenced from one sample in a study of cytomegalovirus exposure and HLA in healthy donors. 60 Vbeta and 13 Jbeta primers were used in PCR. Generated by immunoSEQ multiplex PCR, the TCRdb table keeps only in-frame clones and is missing some. Of roughly 290,000 clones listed, 80% are singletons. Material: PBMCs. These receptors were collected from a girl under 10 years old in good health and CMV-seronegative.

In the case of this clone: Other DNA sequences in this sample translate to the same CDR3. The chain employs TRBV7-9 and TRBJ1-2; D remains unclear. CDR1 is SEHNR and CDR2 is FQNEAQ in the germline V gene (reference sequence). The CDR3 consists of 11 residues. Trimming left V 3 bases short and J 7 bases short, with 6 bases between. Written as DNA, the CDR3 is TGTGCCAGCAGCTTGGGCGCTGGCTACACCTTC. Its protein is CASSLGAGYTF.

The V gene is TRBV28, the J gene TRBJ1-1; D unclear. V was cut by 3 bases and J by 7 bases, with 15 bases left in between. Germline assignment: CDR1 MDHEN and CDR2 SYDVKM. The CDR3 spans 14 residues. CDR3: CASSFIPDAFEAFF. CDR3 nucleotide sequence: TGTGCCAGCAGTTTTATCCCAGATGCTTTTGAAGCTTTCTTT.

V is TRBV7-3 and J is TRBJ1-6; D is uncertain. V dropped 1 base and J dropped 9 bases, with 13 bases sitting between them. The CDR3 is 15 amino acids. The germline CDR1 and CDR2 sequences are SGHTA and FQGTGA. The CDR3 DNA reads as TGTGCCAGCAGCTTAAATGGGTTAGCTTTTTCACCCCTCCACTTT. Its translation: CASSLNGLAFSPLHF.

V is TRBV14 and J is TRBJ1-3; D ambiguous. The CDR3 length is 13 residues. CDR1 is SGHDN, CDR2 FVKESK, per germline. The V end was cut by 3 bases, the J end by 9 bases, with 12 bases between. The CDR3 loop reads CASSHSAVGTIYF. The CDR3 nucleotides read TGTGCCAGCAGCCATAGTGCCGTCGGCACCATATATTTT. The full variable domain, with the rest looked up from reference TRBV14 and TRBJ1-3, is EAGVTQFPSHSVIEKGQTVTLRCDPISGHDNLYWYRRVMGKEIKFLLHFVKESKQDESGMPNNRFLAERTGGTYSTLKVQPAELEDSGVYFCASSHSAVGTIYFGEGSWLTVV.

This clone was recorded once. J is TRBJ2-7 and V is TRBV28, with D hard to call. Germline CDR1 is MDHEN and CDR2 is SYDVKM. The CDR3 has 11 residues. V was shortened by 6 bases and J by 9 bases, with 12 bases between the two germline ends. The DNA for the CDR3 is TGTGCCAGCAGCCAAAACACGGGGCAGTACTTC. Translating gives CASSQNTGQYF.

This clone was observed a handful of times. The chain recombines TRBV19 with TRBJ2-2; 7 bases fit TRBD2. V gave up 7 bases and J gave up 1 base; unmatched junction bases: 3. CDR1 is LNHDA and CDR2 is SQIVND in the germline V gene (reference sequence). This CDR3 has 14 residues. The CDR3 here is CASTSGMNTGELFF. CDR3 coding DNA: TGTGCCAGTACAAGCGGGATGAACACCGGGGAGCTGTTTTTT. Supplemented by reference TRBV19 and TRBJ2-2, the full variable domain reads DGGITQSPKYLFRKEGQNVTLSCEQNLNHDAMYWYRQDPGQGLRLIYYSQIVNDFQKGDIAEGYSVSREKKESFPLTVTSAQKNPTAFYLCASTSGMNTGELFFGEGSRLTVL.

The DNA for the CDR3 is TGTGCCAGCAGCCTTGGGGGCAATTCACCCCTCCACTTT. Its translation: CASSLGGNSPLHF. The J gene is TRBJ1-6, the V gene TRBV7-9; weak D call: TRBD1 (6 bases). V shed 5 bases and J shed 7 bases, with 9 bases lying between them. Germline CDR1 is SEHNR and CDR2 is FQNEAQ (reference sequence). The CDR3 sequence is 13 residues long.

This clone came up a few times. The V call is TRBV7-2, the J call TRBJ2-1; TRBD2 is a possible D gene (6 bases). Germline values: CDR1 SGHTA, CDR2 FQGNSA. The CDR3 extends over 15 amino acids. Trimming took 4 bases from V and 0 from J, leaving 10 bases between them. CDR3 sequence reads: CASSSLLASYNEQFF. CDR3 sequence (DNA): TGTGCCAGCAGCTCATTACTAGCCTCCTACAATGAGCAGTTCTTC.

The chain joins TRBV27 to TRBJ2-7; a weak D match, TRBD2 (5 bases). Trimming shortened V by 5 bases and J by 1 base, and 18 bases separated the two germline ends. Germline CDR1 is MNHEY and CDR2 is SMNVEV (reference sequence). The CDR3 runs to 16 residues. The CDR3 DNA follows: TGTGCCAGCAGTCTCTCCAATGGCGGGCTTTCCTACGAGCAGTACTTC. It translates to CASSLSNGGLSYEQYF.

The chain is built from TRBV13 and TRBJ2-2; 14 bases are shared with TRBD2. V dropped 4 bases and J dropped 5; count of bases not matched to a gene: 6. Germline V gene data show CDR1 as PRHDT and CDR2 as FYEKMQ (reference sequence). The CDR3 extends over 17 amino acids. CDR3 DNA sequence: TGTGCCAGCAGCTCGACCGGGACTAGCGGGGGAACCGGGGAGCTGTTTTTT. As protein: CASSSTGTSGGTGELFF.

This clone has just a few counts. The chain recombines TRBV9 with TRBJ2-3; 10 bases fit TRBD1. Germline V gene sequence: CDR1 SGDLS, CDR2 YYNGEE. The junction had 6 bases not matched to a gene; V was cut back by 4 bases and J by 1 base. The CDR3 runs 16 residues. The DNA of the CDR3 is TGTGCCAGCAGCACCCTGACAGGGGGCGGCACAGATACGCAGTATTTT. It yields the protein CASSTLTGGGTDTQYF. The complete variable domain, with remaining parts taken from reference TRBV9 and TRBJ2-3, reads DSGVTQTPKHLITATGQRVTLRCSPRSGDLSVYWYQQSLDQGLQFLIQYYNGEERAKGNILERFSAQQFPDLHSELNLSSLELGDSALYFCASSTLTGGGTDTQYFGPGTRLTVL.

In its sample, this clone was seen once. The V and J genes are TRBV5-4 and TRBJ2-7; TRBD1 aligns across 9 bases. V gave up 3 bases and J gave up 2 bases; unmatched junction bases: 3. From germline, CDR1 is SGHNT and CDR2 YYREEE (reference sequence). The CDR3 sequence is 14 residues long. CDR3 protein: CASSWGTGTYEQYF. The CDR3 nucleotides are TGTGCCAGCAGCTGGGGGACAGGGACCTACGAGCAGTACTTC.

The chain is built from TRBV7-8 and TRBJ2-7; 10 bases match TRBD2. Per the germline V gene, CDR1 is SGHVS and CDR2 is FQNEAQ. This CDR3 region has 17 residues. Losses at the gene ends were 4 bases for V and 4 bases for J; bases not matched to a gene: 13. Here the CDR3 DNA reads TGTGCCAGCAGCTCCCCCAAGAGCGGGGGGGCCGGTTACGAGCAGTACTTC. It codes for CASSSPKSGGAGYEQYF.

On this clone: One junction end does not reproduce the germline sequence, and a read error may be involved. Additional DNA sequences in this sample encode the identical CDR3. This rearrangement joins TRBV2 to TRBJ1-4; 9 positions agree with TRBD1. The CDR3 length is 14 residues. Per the germline V gene, CDR1 is SNHLY and CDR2 is FYNNEI. CDR3 protein: CASSEDRGWEKLFF. The DNA for the CDR3 is TGTGCTAGCAGTGAGGACAGGGGTTGGGAAAAACTGTTTTTT. The whole variable domain, remainder taken from reference TRBV2 and TRBJ1-4, is EPEVTQTPSHQVTQMGQEVILRCVPISNHLYFYWYRQILGQKVEFLVSFYNNEISEKSEIFDDQFSVERPDGSNFTLKIRSTKLEDSAMYFCASSEDRGWEKLFFGSGTQLSVL.

The chain links TRBV19 to TRBJ2-2, with 8 nucleotides matching TRBD2. This CDR3 contains 14 residues. Germline-derived CDR1 and CDR2 are LNHDA and SQIVND (reference sequence). Trimming cost V 7 bases and J 5 bases; bases outside gene matches: 6. This CDR3 reads CASTRLARTGELFF. The CDR3 region has the DNA TGTGCCAGTACTAGACTAGCGCGTACCGGGGAGCTGTTTTTT.

The chain combines TRBV5-4 with TRBJ2-2, with D maybe TRBD2 (6 bases). Germline V CDR1 and CDR2: SGHNT, YYREEE (reference sequence). V dropped 4 bases and J dropped 1 base, with 23 bases sitting between them. The CDR3 is 19 amino acids. The CDR3 loop reads CASSRWVGAGRKNTGELFF. The CDR3 DNA is TGTGCCAGCAGCCGGTGGGTTGGGGCGGGACGAAAGAACACCGGGGAGCTGTTTTTT.

This clone has a single count. The J gene is TRBJ1-1, the V gene TRBV19; 9 bases are a match to TRBD1. The CDR3 covers 17 residues. Germline V gene lookup returns CDR1 LNHDA and CDR2 SQIVND (reference sequence). V lost 8 bases and J lost 2; bases outside the gene matches: 15. CDR3 loop: CASRVGGHRGRNTEAFF. The CDR3 coding sequence is TGTGCCAGTCGAGTGGGGGGCCACAGGGGGCGAAACACTGAAGCTTTCTTT.

The J gene is TRBJ2-2, the V gene TRBV25-1, with 9 bases that match TRBD1. Germline CDR1 MGHDK, CDR2 SYGVNS. The CDR3 sequence is 14 residues long. Germline trimming cut 8 bases from V and 6 bases from J; bases unmatched to any gene: 7. The CDR3 nucleotides read TGTGCCAGCGCCGGGACAGGGTATGCCGGGGAGCTGTTTTTT. This sequence encodes CASAGTGYAGELFF.

This clone appeared a few times. The chain has TRBV29-1 and TRBJ2-1; 12 bases fit TRBD2. The CDR3 contains 15 residues. V dropped 2 bases and J dropped 11; count of bases not matched to a gene: 10. Germline CDR1 reads SQVTM; CDR2 reads ANQGSEA. CDR3 sequence reads: CSVEWATSGSSQQFF. CDR3 DNA: TGCAGCGTTGAATGGGCGACTAGCGGGAGCAGCCAGCAGTTCTTC.

This rearrangement joins TRBV5-1 to TRBJ2-1, with D possibly TRBD1 on 6 matching bases. The germline gives CDR1 SGHRS, CDR2 YFSETQ. There are 18 residues in the CDR3. V gave up 0 bases and J gave up 5 bases, with 21 bases separating them. CDR3 in amino acids: CASSLETGWWDKDNEQFF. In DNA, the CDR3 is TGCGCCAGCAGCTTGGAAACAGGGTGGTGGGACAAGGACAATGAGCAGTTCTTC.

The chain joins TRBV4-1 to TRBJ2-5; tentative D call: TRBD2 (5 bases). Germline V CDR1 and CDR2: MGHRA, YSYEKL. Deletions cut 0 bases from V and 7 bases from J, with 18 bases between. The CDR3 is 16 residues long. The CDR3 DNA reads TGCGCCAGCAGCCAAGAGGGCGGGTCCCCTCTGGTGACCCAGTACTTC. Its protein product is CASSQEGGSPLVTQYF.

The genes are TRBV4-2 and TRBJ2-3; D might be TRBD1 (8 bases). The CDR3 sequence is 17 residues long. Germline V gene data show CDR1 as LGHNA and CDR2 as YNFKEQ. With 0 bases removed from V and 6 bases from J, the gap between germline ends came to 19 bases. The CDR3 loop is CASSQDPRTGRGDTQYF. As DNA, the CDR3 is TGTGCCAGCAGCCAAGATCCAAGGACAGGGAGGGGGGATACGCAGTATTTT.

The chain employs TRBV6-1 and TRBJ2-5, with D uncertain. Germline assignment: CDR1 MNHNS and CDR2 SASEGT. The CDR3 loop spans 11 amino acids. V was shortened by 6 bases and J by 5 bases, with 7 bases between the two germline ends. CDR3 in DNA: TGTGCCAGCAGGCTATTGGAGACCCAGTACTTC. As protein: CASRLLETQYF.